These T cell receptor beta chains were read from a single sample in a study of CXCR3-negative and CXCR3-positive naive CD8 T cells. TCRdb re-called the 5' RACE reads and gives one entry per CDR3 protein, without DNA. The sample table includes some 130,000 distinct CDR3 sequences. Material for sequencing was naive CXCR3+ CD8+ T cells from blood. The source is a human donor in good health. Some clones in this sample may be carry-over from other donors' samples. Each CDR3 is given with its conserved first and last residue.

J gene,V gene,CDR3 protein
TRBJ2-1,TRBV2,CASTQSSGTHNEQFF
TRBJ1-1,TRBV11-2,CASSSTGGSTEAFF
TRBJ1-5,TRBV11-2,CASSPGFGQVDNQPQHF
TRBJ2-1,TRBV7-2,CASSSLAIVTHGQFF
TRBJ2-7,TRBV7-9,CASSRDSSYEQYF
TRBJ2-1,TRBV14,CASRQTGSFYNEQFF
TRBJ2-5,TRBV11-3,CASSAGLAGKETQYF
TRBJ2-7,TRBV11-2,CASSEIPRRIYEQYF
TRBJ1-3,TRBV7-9,CASSSPRGNTIYF
TRBJ2-3,TRBV4-2,CASSPGGPSTLTDTQYF